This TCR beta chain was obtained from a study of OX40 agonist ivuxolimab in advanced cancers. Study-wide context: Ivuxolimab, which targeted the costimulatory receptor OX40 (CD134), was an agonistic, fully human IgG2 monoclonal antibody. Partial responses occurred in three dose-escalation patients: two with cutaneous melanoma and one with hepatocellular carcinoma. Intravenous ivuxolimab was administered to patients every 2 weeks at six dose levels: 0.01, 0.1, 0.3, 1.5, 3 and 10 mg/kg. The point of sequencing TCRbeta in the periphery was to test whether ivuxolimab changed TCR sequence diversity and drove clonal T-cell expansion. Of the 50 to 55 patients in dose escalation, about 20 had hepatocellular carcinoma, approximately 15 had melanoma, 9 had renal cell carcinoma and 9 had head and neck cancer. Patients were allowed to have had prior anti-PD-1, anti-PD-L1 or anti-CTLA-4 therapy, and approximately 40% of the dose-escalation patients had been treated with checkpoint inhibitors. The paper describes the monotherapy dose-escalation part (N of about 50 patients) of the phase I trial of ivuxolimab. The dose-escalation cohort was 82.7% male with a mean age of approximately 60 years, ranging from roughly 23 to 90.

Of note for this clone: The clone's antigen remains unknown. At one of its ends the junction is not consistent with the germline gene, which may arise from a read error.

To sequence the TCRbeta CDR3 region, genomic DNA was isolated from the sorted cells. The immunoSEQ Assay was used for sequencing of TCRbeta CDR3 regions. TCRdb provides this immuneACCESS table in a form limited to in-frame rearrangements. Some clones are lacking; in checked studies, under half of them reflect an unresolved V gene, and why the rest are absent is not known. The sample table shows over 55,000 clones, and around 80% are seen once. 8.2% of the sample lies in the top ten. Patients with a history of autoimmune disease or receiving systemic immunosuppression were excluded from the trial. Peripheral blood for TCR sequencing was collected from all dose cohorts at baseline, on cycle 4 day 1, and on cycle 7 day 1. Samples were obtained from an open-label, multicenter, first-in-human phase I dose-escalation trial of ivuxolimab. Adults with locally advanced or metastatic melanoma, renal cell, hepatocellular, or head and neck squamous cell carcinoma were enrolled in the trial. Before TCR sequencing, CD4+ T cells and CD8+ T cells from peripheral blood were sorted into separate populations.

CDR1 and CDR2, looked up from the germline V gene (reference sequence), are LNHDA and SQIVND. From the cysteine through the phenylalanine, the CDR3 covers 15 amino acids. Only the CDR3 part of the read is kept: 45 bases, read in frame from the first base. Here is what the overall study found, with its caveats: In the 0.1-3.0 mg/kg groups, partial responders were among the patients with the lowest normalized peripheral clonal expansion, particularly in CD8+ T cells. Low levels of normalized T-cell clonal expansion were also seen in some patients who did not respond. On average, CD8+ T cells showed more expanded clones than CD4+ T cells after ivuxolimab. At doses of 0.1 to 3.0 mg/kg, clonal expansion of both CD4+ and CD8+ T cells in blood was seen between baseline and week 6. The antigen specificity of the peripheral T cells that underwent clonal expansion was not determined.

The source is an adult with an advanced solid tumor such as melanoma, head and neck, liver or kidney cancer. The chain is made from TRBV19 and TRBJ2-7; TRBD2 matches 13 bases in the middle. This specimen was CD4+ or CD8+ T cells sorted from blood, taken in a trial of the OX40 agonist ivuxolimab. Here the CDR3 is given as CASSPGLAGNRELDF. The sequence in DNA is TGTGCCAGTAGTCCGGGACTAGCGGGAAATAGGGAACTGGACTTC.